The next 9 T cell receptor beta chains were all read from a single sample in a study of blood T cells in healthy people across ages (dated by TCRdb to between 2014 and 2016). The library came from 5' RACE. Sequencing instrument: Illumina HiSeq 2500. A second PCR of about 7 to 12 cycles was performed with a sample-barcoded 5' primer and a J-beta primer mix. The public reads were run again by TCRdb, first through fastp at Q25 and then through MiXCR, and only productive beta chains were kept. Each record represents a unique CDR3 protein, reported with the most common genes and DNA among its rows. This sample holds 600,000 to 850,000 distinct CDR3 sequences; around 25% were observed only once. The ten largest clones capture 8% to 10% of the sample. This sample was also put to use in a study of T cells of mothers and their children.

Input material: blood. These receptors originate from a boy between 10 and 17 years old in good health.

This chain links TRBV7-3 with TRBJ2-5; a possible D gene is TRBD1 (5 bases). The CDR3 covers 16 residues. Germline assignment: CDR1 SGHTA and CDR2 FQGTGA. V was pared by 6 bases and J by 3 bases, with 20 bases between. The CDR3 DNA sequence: TGTGCCAGCAGGCATACATCCGGGCAGGGAAAAGAGACCCAGTACTTC. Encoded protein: CASRHTSGQGKETQYF.

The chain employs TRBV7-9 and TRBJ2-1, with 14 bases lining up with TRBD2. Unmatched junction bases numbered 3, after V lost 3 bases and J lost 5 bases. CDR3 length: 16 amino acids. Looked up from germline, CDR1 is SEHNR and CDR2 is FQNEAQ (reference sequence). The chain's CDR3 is CASSLATSGGDNEQFF. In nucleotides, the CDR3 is TGTGCCAGCAGCTTGGCGACTAGCGGGGGGGACAATGAGCAGTTCTTC.

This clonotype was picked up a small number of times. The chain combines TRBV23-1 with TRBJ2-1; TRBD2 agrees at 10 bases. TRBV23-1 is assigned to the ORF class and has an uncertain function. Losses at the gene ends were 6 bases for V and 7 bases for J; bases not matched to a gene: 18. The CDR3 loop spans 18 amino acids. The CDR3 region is CASRQSSGASGSLNEQFF. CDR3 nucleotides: TGCGCCAGCAGACAAAGCTCCGGGGCTAGCGGGAGTTTGAATGAGCAGTTCTTC.

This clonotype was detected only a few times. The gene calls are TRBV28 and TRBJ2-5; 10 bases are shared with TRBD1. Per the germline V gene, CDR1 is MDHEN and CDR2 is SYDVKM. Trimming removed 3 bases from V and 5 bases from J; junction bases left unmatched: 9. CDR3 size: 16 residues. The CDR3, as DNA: TGTGCCAGCAGTTTTACCGGGACAGGGGTTGGGGAGACCCAGTACTTC. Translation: CASSFTGTGVGETQYF.

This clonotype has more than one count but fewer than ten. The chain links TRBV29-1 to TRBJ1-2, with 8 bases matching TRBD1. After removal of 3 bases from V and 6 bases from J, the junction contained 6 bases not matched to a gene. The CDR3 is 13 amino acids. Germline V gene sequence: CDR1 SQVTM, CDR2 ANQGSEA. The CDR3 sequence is CSVEKDRAHGYTF. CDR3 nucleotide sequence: TGCAGCGTTGAGAAGGACAGGGCTCATGGCTACACCTTC.

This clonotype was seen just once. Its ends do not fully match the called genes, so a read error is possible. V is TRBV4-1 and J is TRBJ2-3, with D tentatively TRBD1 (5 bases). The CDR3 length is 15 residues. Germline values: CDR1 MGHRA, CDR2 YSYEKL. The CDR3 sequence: CASSPRTTDTDAQYF. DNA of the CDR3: TGCGCCAGCAGCCCTAGGACGACGGACACAGATGCGCAGTATTTT.

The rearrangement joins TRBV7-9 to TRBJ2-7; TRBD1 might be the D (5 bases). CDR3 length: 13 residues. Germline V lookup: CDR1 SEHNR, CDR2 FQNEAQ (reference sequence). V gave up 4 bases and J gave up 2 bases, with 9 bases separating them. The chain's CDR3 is CASSYFRAYEQYF. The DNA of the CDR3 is TGTGCCAGCAGCTACTTCAGGGCCTACGAGCAGTACTTC.

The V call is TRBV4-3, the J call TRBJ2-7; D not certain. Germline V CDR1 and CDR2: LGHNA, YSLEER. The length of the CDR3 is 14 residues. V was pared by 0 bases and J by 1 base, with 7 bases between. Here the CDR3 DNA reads TGCGCCAGCAGCCAAGAAACCTTTTCCTACGAGCAGTACTTC. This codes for CASSQETFSYEQYF.

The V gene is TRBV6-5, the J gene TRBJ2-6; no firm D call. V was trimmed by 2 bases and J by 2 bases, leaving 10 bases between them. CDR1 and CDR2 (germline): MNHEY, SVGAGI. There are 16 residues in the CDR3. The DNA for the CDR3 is TGTGCCAGCAGTTACGTTTTCAAGCCTGGGGCCAACGTCCTGACTTTC. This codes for CASSYVFKPGANVLTF.